This TCR beta chain is from a study of cytomegalovirus exposure and HLA in healthy donors. PCR primers comprised 60 Vbeta and 13 Jbeta primers. Repertoires were generated with immunoSEQ multiplex PCR, while TCRdb's copy carries only in-frame clones and drops some. The sample includes a few hundred thousand clones, over 75% of them seen just once. Trimming left V 0 bases short and J 6 bases short, with 8 bases between. Germline CDR1 ENHRY, CDR2 SYGVKD. The CDR3 runs to 13 residues. The chain joins TRBV10-3 to TRBJ1-1, with a possible D match to TRBD1 (6 bases). Source material: PBMCs. The sequence derives from a girl under 10 years old in good health and CMV-seronegative. CDR3 sequence: CAISESQGSEAFF. The DNA for the CDR3 is TGTGCCATCAGTGAGTCGCAGGGGTCTGAAGCTTTCTTT.